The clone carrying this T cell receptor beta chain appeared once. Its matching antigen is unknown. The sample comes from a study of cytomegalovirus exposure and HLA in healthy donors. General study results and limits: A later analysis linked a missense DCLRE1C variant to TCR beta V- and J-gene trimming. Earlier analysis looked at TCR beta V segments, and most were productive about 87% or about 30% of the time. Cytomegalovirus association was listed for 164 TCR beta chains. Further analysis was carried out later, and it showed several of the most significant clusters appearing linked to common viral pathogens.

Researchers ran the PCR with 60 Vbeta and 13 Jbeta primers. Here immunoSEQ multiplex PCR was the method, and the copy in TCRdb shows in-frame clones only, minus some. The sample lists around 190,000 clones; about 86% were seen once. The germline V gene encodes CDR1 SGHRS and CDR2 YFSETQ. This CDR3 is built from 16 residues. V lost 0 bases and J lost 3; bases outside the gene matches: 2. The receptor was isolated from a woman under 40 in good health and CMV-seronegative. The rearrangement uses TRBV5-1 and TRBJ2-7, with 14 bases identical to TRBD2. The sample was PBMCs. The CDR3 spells CASSLGGTSGSYEQYF. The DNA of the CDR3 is TGCGCCAGCAGCTTGGGAGGGACTAGCGGGAGCTACGAGCAGTACTTC.